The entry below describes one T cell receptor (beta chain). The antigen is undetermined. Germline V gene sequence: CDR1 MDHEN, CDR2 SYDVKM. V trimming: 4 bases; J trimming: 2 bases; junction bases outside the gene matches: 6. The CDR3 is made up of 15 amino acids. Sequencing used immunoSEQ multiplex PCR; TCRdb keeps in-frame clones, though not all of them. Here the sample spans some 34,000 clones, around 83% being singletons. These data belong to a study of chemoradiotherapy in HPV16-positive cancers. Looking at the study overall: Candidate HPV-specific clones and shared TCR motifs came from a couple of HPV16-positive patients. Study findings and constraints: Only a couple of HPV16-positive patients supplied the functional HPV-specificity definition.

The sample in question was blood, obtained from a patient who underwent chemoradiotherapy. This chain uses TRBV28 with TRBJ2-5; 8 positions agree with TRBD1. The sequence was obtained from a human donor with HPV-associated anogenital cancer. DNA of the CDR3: TGTGCCAGCAGTTCCTTGCGGACAGGGCAAGAGACCCAGTACTTC. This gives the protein CASSSLRTGQETQYF.